Listed here are 2 T cell receptor beta chains from one sample, sequenced in a study of response to subunit inactivated influenza vaccine. TCRdb called the RT-PCR reads again in MiXCR, with one record for every CDR3 protein. Counted here are approximately 730,000 distinct CDR3 sequences, 11% to 15% occurring once; the ten biggest clones make up 6% to 7%. Sample: PBMCs from blood, taken about 14 days before vaccination. Receptor source: a man aged 50-60 years who received an inactivated influenza vaccine.

The chain carries TRBV3-1 and TRBJ2-5; D uncertain. The CDR3 has 14 residues. V lost 0 bases to trimming and J lost 5 bases, with 10 bases between them. Germline V lookup: CDR1 LGHDT, CDR2 YNNKEL (reference sequence). The CDR3 DNA sequence: TGTGCCAGCAGCCAAGACGCCCTCGGGGAGACCCAGTACTTC. Its translation: CASSQDALGETQYF.

The chain has TRBV7-4 and TRBJ2-1; 10 nucleotides line up with TRBD2. The junction had 1 base not matched to a gene; V was cut back by 7 bases and J by 4 bases. The CDR3 length is 13 residues. Germline-derived CDR1 and CDR2 are SGHVT and SQSDAQ. CDR3 sequence (DNA): TGTGCCAGCATGACTAGCGGGTACAATGAGCAGTTCTTC. Translated, it gives CASMTSGYNEQFF.